A selection of T cell receptor beta chains follows, all from one sample in a study of T cell changes during pregnancy in multiple sclerosis. Profiling relied on immunoSEQ multiplex PCR, and the TCRdb table lists in-frame clones only, not all of them. The data show 55,000 to 65,000 clones, with around 93% seen just once and less than 0.45% held by the top ten. Source: CD4+ T cells from peripheral blood mononuclear cells, taken before pregnancy. All receptors come from a female donor with multiple sclerosis, enrolled in a pregnancy study. The CDR3 runs from the conserved cysteine through the conserved F or W. The D gene is left open where the match is weak. Expanded clones are given a class, and other clones once, few, many or no size at all.

D: TRBD2; J: TRBJ2-1; size: -; V: TRBV5-1; DNA: TGCGCCAGCAGCTTATCTAGCGGGAGTTATGAGCAGTTCTTC; CDR3: CASSLSSGSYEQFF
D: -; J: TRBJ2-7; size: -; V: TRBV18; DNA: TGTGCCAGCTCACGGGACTCGGGGTCCTACGAGCAGTACTTC; CDR3: CASSRDSGSYEQYF
D: -; J: TRBJ1-2; size: -; V: TRBV15; DNA: TGTGCCACCAGCAGAGATCGCAGGAACTATGGCTACACCTTC; CDR3: CATSRDRRNYGYTF
D: -; J: TRBJ1-1; size: once; V: TRBV7-6; DNA: TGTGCCAGCAGCTTGTTGGGGGGATCCACTGAAGCTTTCTTT; CDR3: CASSLLGGSTEAFF
D: TRBD1; J: TRBJ1-2; size: -; V: TRBV14; DNA: TGTGCCAGCAGCCAAGATCGGGACAGGGGGGACTATGGCTACACCTTC; CDR3: CASSQDRDRGDYGYTF
D: -; J: TRBJ1-5; size: -; V: TRBV2; DNA: TGTGCCAGCAGTGAAGTGACAAACCAGCCCCAGCATTTT; CDR3: CASSEVTNQPQHF
D: -; J: TRBJ2-1; size: -; V: TRBV9; DNA: TGTGCCAGCAGCGCCGCCGGGAGCCTTCACAATGAGCAGTTCTTC; CDR3: CASSAAGSLHNEQFF
D: -; J: TRBJ2-1; size: -; V: TRBV6-1; DNA: TGTGCCAGCAGTGAAAGGGGTTTAGCCTACAATGAGCAGTTCTTC; CDR3: CASSERGLAYNEQFF
D: -; J: TRBJ2-7; size: -; V: TRBV19; DNA: TGTGCCAGTAGTCCGAGGACCGGGAACCACGAGCAGTACTTC; CDR3: CASSPRTGNHEQYF
D: -; J: TRBJ2-3; size: -; V: TRBV11-3; DNA: TGTGCCAGCAGCTTTCGTGGGAGCCACACCGGGGCAGATACGCAGTATTTT; CDR3: CASSFRGSHTGADTQYF
D: -; J: TRBJ1-3; size: -; V: TRBV23-1; DNA: TGCGCCAGCAGTCAAATCGGACAGCCTCCCTCTGGAAACACCATATATTTT; CDR3: CASSQIGQPPSGNTIYF
D: TRBD1; J: TRBJ2-7; size: once; V: TRBV5-4; DNA: TGTGCCAGCAGCCGAGGACAGGGGCGTTCCTACGAGCAGTACTTC; CDR3: CASSRGQGRSYEQYF
D: -; J: TRBJ1-5; size: -; V: TRBV28; DNA: TGTGCCAGCCGGACAGAATTACCGCCCCAGCATTTT; CDR3: CASRTELPPQHF
D: TRBD1; J: TRBJ2-7; size: -; V: TRBV11-2; DNA: TGTGCCAGCAGCTTAGCCAGACAGGGGATCCACGAGCAGTACTTC; CDR3: CASSLARQGIHEQYF
D: TRBD2; J: TRBJ2-1; size: -; V: TRBV18; DNA: TGTGCCAGCTCACCTAGCGGGTTCAGTAGCGATGAGCAGTTCTTC; CDR3: CASSPSGFSSDEQFF
D: -; J: TRBJ1-4; size: -; V: TRBV25-1; DNA: TGTGCCAGCAGTGAATCAAGACAGATAAATGAAAAACTGTTTTTT; CDR3: CASSESRQINEKLFF
D: -; J: TRBJ2-4; size: -; V: TRBV14; DNA: TGTGCCAGCAGCCACTCCGGGGCCAAAAACATTCAGTACTTC; CDR3: CASSHSGAKNIQYF
D: TRBD2; J: TRBJ2-1; size: -; V: TRBV27; DNA: TGTGCCAGCACCATTAGGGGGACTAGCGGGAACAATGAGCAGTTCTTC; CDR3: CASTIRGTSGNNEQFF
D: TRBD2; J: TRBJ2-1; size: -; V: TRBV19; DNA: TGTGCCAGTAGGCAACTAGCGGGAGCCAATGAGCAGTTCTTC; CDR3: CASRQLAGANEQFF
D: -; J: TRBJ2-5; size: -; V: TRBV28; DNA: TGTGCCAGCAGCCATAAGGTGGTGCGGGAGACCCAGTACTTC; CDR3: CASSHKVVRETQYF
D: -; J: TRBJ2-3; size: -; V: TRBV6-6; DNA: TGTGCCAGCAGTTACGGCAATACGCAGTATTTT; CDR3: CASSYGNTQYF
D: TRBD2; J: TRBJ2-5; size: -; V: TRBV11-3; DNA: TGTGCCAGCAGATCCACTAGCGGGGGTGGGACCCAGTACTTC; CDR3: CASRSTSGGGTQYF
D: TRBD1; J: TRBJ2-7; size: once; V: TRBV29-1; DNA: TGCAGCGTTGAACTCCGACAGGGACCCCTCTACGAGCAGTACTTC; CDR3: CSVELRQGPLYEQYF
D: -; J: TRBJ2-5; size: -; V: TRBV25-1; DNA: TGTGCCAGCAGTTCAACCGGAGAGGGCCAAGAGACCCAGTACTTC; CDR3: CASSSTGEGQETQYF
D: TRBD2; J: TRBJ2-7; size: -; V: TRBV25-1; DNA: TGTGCCAGCAGTGAATCCAGCGGGAGTTGGGACGAGCAGTACTTC; CDR3: CASSESSGSWDEQYF
D: -; J: TRBJ1-2; size: once; V: TRBV30; DNA: TGTGCCTGGAGTGTAGGGGGAAGGGCCAGCTACACCTTC; CDR3: CAWSVGGRASYTF
D: TRBD2; J: TRBJ2-1; size: -; V: TRBV19; DNA: TGTGCCAGTAGTAAAAGGGGGAGCGGGAGAGCCAATGAGCAGTTCTTC; CDR3: CASSKRGSGRANEQFF
D: TRBD1; J: TRBJ1-6; size: -; V: TRBV6-5; DNA: TGTGCCAGCAGTTACTCCAGGGGGCGAGATTCACCCCTCCACTTT; CDR3: CASSYSRGRDSPLHF
D: TRBD2; J: TRBJ2-7; size: once; V: TRBV23-1; DNA: TGCGCCAGCAGTCAATCGCAGCTGAGGTTAGCGGGGGACTCCTACGAGCAGTACTTC; CDR3: CASSQSQLRLAGDSYEQYF
D: -; J: TRBJ2-7; size: few; V: TRBV6-5; DNA: TGTGCCAGCGGACAGCTCCCCTACGAGCAGTACTTC; CDR3: CASGQLPYEQYF
D: TRBD2; J: TRBJ2-1; size: -; V: TRBV30; DNA: TGTGCCTGGAGTACGGGACTAGGTTTGAATGAGCAGTTCTTC; CDR3: CAWSTGLGLNEQFF
D: -; J: TRBJ2-7; size: -; V: TRBV7-2; DNA: TGTGCCAGCAGCCCGACGAGACTGGTCGAGCAGTACTTC; CDR3: CASSPTRLVEQYF
D: TRBD1; J: TRBJ2-7; size: -; V: TRBV29-1; DNA: TGCAGCGCCTGGGACAGGGGGCTTAGGGAGCAGTACTTC; CDR3: CSAWDRGLREQYF
D: TRBD2; J: TRBJ2-3; size: once; V: TRBV11-2; DNA: TGTGCCAGCAGACCTTCTAGCGGGAGGGAATATTTT; CDR3: CASRPSSGREYF
D: -; J: TRBJ1-2; size: -; V: TRBV6-5; DNA: TGTGCCAGCAGTTACTCGGGCGGGGGCCATGGCTACACCTTC; CDR3: CASSYSGGGHGYTF
D: -; J: TRBJ1-2; size: -; V: TRBV5-4; DNA: TGTGCCAGCAGCTTTGAACACTCCGGGGGCTACACCTTC; CDR3: CASSFEHSGGYTF
D: TRBD1; J: TRBJ1-4; size: -; V: TRBV11-2; DNA: TGTGCCAGCAGCTCCCGGACAGGGAACGCAGAAAAACTGTTTTTT; CDR3: CASSSRTGNAEKLFF
D: -; J: TRBJ1-5; size: -; V: TRBV2; DNA: TGTGCCAGCAGTGAAGGCGTTAGCAATCAGCCCCAGCATTTT; CDR3: CASSEGVSNQPQHF
D: TRBD2; J: TRBJ2-5; size: once; V: TRBV5-1; DNA: TGCGCCAGCAGCGAAGCGGGAGGGCCGTTAGAGACCCAGTACTTC; CDR3: CASSEAGGPLETQYF
D: -; J: TRBJ2-1; size: -; V: TRBV4-3; DNA: TGCGCCAGCAGCCCTAGACCTTGGGAGTCTGGAAATGAGCAGTTCTTC; CDR3: CASSPRPWESGNEQFF
D: -; J: TRBJ1-5; size: -; V: TRBV28; DNA: TGTGCCAGCAGTTTACAGGCAGGGCTGGCTTTGGGTCAGCCCCAGCATTTT; CDR3: CASSLQAGLALGQPQHF
D: TRBD1; J: TRBJ1-4; size: -; V: TRBV9; DNA: TGTGCCAGCAGCGTAGCAGGGACAGGGGATTCGTCAGGCGAAAAACTGTTTTTT; CDR3: CASSVAGTGDSSGEKLFF
D: -; J: TRBJ1-2; size: -; V: TRBV7-2; DNA: TGTGCCAGCTCCTTCACAGGAACCTATGGCTACACCTTC; CDR3: CASSFTGTYGYTF
D: -; J: TRBJ2-3; size: -; V: TRBV2; DNA: TGTGCCAGCAGTGAAGGCGCCACGAGCACAGATACGCAGTATTTT; CDR3: CASSEGATSTDTQYF
D: TRBD1; J: TRBJ1-1; size: once; V: TRBV27; DNA: TGTGCCAGCAGCCGAGACAGGGGGTCGAGTGTGGACACTGAAGCTTTCTTT; CDR3: CASSRDRGSSVDTEAFF
D: -; J: TRBJ1-4; size: -; V: TRBV5-5; DNA: TGTGCCAGCAGCTTGCAGAATGAAAAACTGTTTTTT; CDR3: CASSLQNEKLFF
D: -; J: TRBJ1-2; size: -; V: TRBV30; DNA: TGTGCCTCCTACGCACAACCGGGTGGCTACACCTTC; CDR3: CASYAQPGGYTF
D: -; J: TRBJ2-7; size: -; V: TRBV7-2; DNA: TGTGCCAGCAGCTTAAAGGGAGGCCCCTACGAGCAGTACTTC; CDR3: CASSLKGGPYEQYF
D: -; J: TRBJ1-4; size: -; V: TRBV7-9; DNA: TGTGCCAGCAGCTCCCGGGGGGCAGCTAATGAAAAACTGTTTTTT; CDR3: CASSSRGAANEKLFF
D: TRBD1; J: TRBJ1-2; size: few; V: TRBV5-1; DNA: TGCGCCAGCAGGGCGACAGGGGGTCGAGGCTACACCTTC; CDR3: CASRATGGRGYTF
D: TRBD1; J: TRBJ1-1; size: -; V: TRBV11-2; DNA: TGTGCCAGCACCCCGATAAGGGGGCCAAACACTGAAGCTTTCTTT; CDR3: CASTPIRGPNTEAFF
D: TRBD1; J: TRBJ1-2; size: -; V: TRBV5-4; DNA: TGTGCCAGCAGCTCGAGACAGGGGACCAACTATGGCTACACCTTC; CDR3: CASSSRQGTNYGYTF
D: TRBD1; J: TRBJ2-7; size: -; V: TRBV6-6; DNA: TGTGCCAGCAGTGGACAGGTAGGCTCCTACGAGCAGTACTTC; CDR3: CASSGQVGSYEQYF
D: -; J: TRBJ2-1; size: -; V: TRBV21-1; DNA: TGTGCCAGCAGCCCGATGGAGACTAGCGGCTACAATGAGCAGTTCTTC; CDR3: CASSPMETSGYNEQFF
D: -; J: TRBJ1-1; size: -; V: TRBV30; DNA: TGTGCCTGGAGAGGGAGCATGAACACTGAAGCTTTCTTT; CDR3: CAWRGSMNTEAFF
D: TRBD2; J: TRBJ2-3; size: -; V: TRBV7-8; DNA: TGTGCCAGCAGCTTAGGACTAGCGGGAGCTGGAGATACGCAGTATTTT; CDR3: CASSLGLAGAGDTQYF
D: TRBD1; J: TRBJ1-4; size: -; V: TRBV2; DNA: TGTGCCAGCAGTTCTAGTTCCGGGACAGGGGCCGACAGGCTGTTTTTT; CDR3: CASSSSSGTGADRLFF